Below, 18 T cell receptor beta chains from the same sample are listed, as sequenced in a study of T cell repertoires in cytomegalovirus infection. TCRdb recomputed calls from the reads with MiXCR, one row per CDR3 protein. The top ten hold 6.5% to 10% of the sample, which has about 680,000 distinct CDR3 sequences, 24% seen once. Sequenced sample: CD8+ T cells from PBMCs. The receptors were gathered from a human donor in good health (CMV status not recorded). Some clones in this sample may be carry-over from other donors' samples.

V is TRBV2 and J is TRBJ2-2; possible D gene TRBD2, 5 bases. With 8 bases removed from V and 3 bases from J, the gap between germline ends came to 7 bases. The CDR3 is 12 amino acids. Per the germline V gene, CDR1 is SNHLY and CDR2 is FYNNEI. The CDR3, as DNA: TGTGCCAGCCAAGCGGACACCGGGGAGCTGTTTTTT. This encodes CASQADTGELFF. The full variable domain, in which reference TRBV2 and TRBJ2-2 provide the parts outside the CDR3, is EPEVTQTPSHQVTQMGQEVILRCVPISNHLYFYWYRQILGQKVEFLVSFYNNEISEKSEIFDDQFSVERPDGSNFTLKIRSTKLEDSAMYFCASQADTGELFFGEGSRLTVL.

This clonotype appeared many times. A read error may produce the germline difference seen at one junction end. The J gene is TRBJ2-7, the V gene TRBV7-7; D tentatively reads TRBD1 or TRBD2 (7 bases each). CDR3 length: 13 amino acids. Germline CDR1 and CDR2: SSHAT and FNYEAQ (reference sequence). The CDR3 DNA is TGTGCTAGCAGCCCCCAGGGGGGGAACGAGCAGTACTTC. Protein product: CASSPQGGNEQYF.

This clonotype has ten or more counts. The chain carries TRBV7-6 and TRBJ2-1, with D possibly TRBD1 on 6 matching bases. The CDR3 is 18 residues long. Trimming left V 0 bases short and J 5 bases short, with 20 bases between. Germline assignment: CDR1 SGHVS and CDR2 FNYEAQ. The CDR3 bases are TGTGCCAGCAGCTTAGCCCCACAGGGCATCGCCCGGGACAATGAGCAGTTCTTC. Amino acid sequence: CASSLAPQGIARDNEQFF.

Comment on this clonotype: This CDR3 fails to terminate in the conserved phenylalanine or tryptophan, so it likely reflects a read error. The CDR3 region is CASSLGSGTEQYS. The CDR3 DNA reads as TGTGCCAGCAGCTTAGGTTCGGGAACGGAGCAGTACTCC. V gene TRBV11-2 combines with J gene TRBJ2-7; the D gene is possibly TRBD2 (5 bases). V lost 1 base and J lost 7, with 11 bases in between. The CDR3 spans 13 residues. Germline CDR1 is SGHAT and CDR2 is FQNNGV.

Many counts were recorded for this clonotype. The CDR3: CASSFSDTGYGYTF. CDR3 nucleotide sequence: TGTGCCAGCAGCTTTTCAGATACAGGCTATGGCTACACCTTC. V and J are TRBV7-9 and TRBJ1-2; TRBD1 might be the D (5 bases). The CDR3 length is 14 residues. Germline V gene lookup returns CDR1 SEHNR and CDR2 FQNEAQ (reference sequence). V shed 3 bases and J shed 4 bases, with 12 bases lying between them. Filled out from reference TRBV7-9 and TRBJ1-2, the complete variable domain reads DTGVSQNPRHKITKRGQNVTFRCDPISEHNRLYWYRQTLGQGPEFLTYFQNEAQLEKSRLLSDRFSAERPKGSFSTLEIQRTEQGDSAMYLCASSFSDTGYGYTFGSGTRLTVV.

V gene TRBV2 combines with J gene TRBJ1-2; 9 nucleotides line up with TRBD1. This CDR3 region has 12 residues. Germline loops: CDR1 SNHLY, CDR2 FYNNEI. Trimming at V came to 4 bases and at J to 13 bases, leaving 7 bases not matched to a gene. The CDR3, as DNA: TGTGCCAGCAGTGTCCCGGGACAGGGCCTCACCTTC. Its translation is CASSVPGQGLTF.

The chain employs TRBV12-3 or TRBV12-4 and TRBJ2-7; 9 bases line up with TRBD1. This CDR3 spans 13 amino acids. Trimming at V came to 7 bases and at J to 7 bases, leaving 8 bases not matched to a gene. The CDR3 nucleotides read TGTGCCAGCAACGACGAGGACAGGGGAGAGCAGTACGTC. Protein: CASNDEDRGEQYV.

In this sample, this clonotype turned up many times. The gene calls are TRBV28 and TRBJ2-3, with 7 nucleotides matching TRBD1. The CDR3 loop spans 16 amino acids. Germline V lookup: CDR1 MDHEN, CDR2 SYDVKM. The ends lost 5 bases at V and 0 bases at J; junction bases unmatched: 8. The CDR3 spells CASSIGQDRSTDTQYF. The CDR3 DNA follows: TGTGCCAGCAGTATCGGACAGGATCGGAGCACAGATACGCAGTATTTT. Using reference TRBV28 and TRBJ2-3 for the parts outside the CDR3, the full variable domain is DVKVTQSSRYLVKRTGEKVFLECVQDMDHENMFWYRQDPGLGLRLIYFSYDVKMKEKGDIPEGYSVSREKKERFSLILESASTNQTSMYLCASSIGQDRSTDTQYFGPGTRLTVL.

The chain links TRBV6-2 or TRBV6-3 to TRBJ1-2; D ambiguous. Between the trimmed V and J ends, which lost 0 bases and 3 bases, there was a span of 8 bases. The length of the CDR3 is 14 residues. CDR1 MNHEY and CDR2 SVGEGT come from the germline V gene. Here the CDR3 DNA reads TGTGCCAGCAGTTACTCCCGGCATGACTATGGCTACACCTTC. Amino acids: CASSYSRHDYGYTF.

The DNA of the CDR3 is TGTGCCAGCATAGCGGGGTTGGAGACCCAGTACTTC. This gives the protein CASIAGLETQYF. The chain couples TRBV2 to TRBJ2-5, with 8 bases fitting TRBD2. There are 12 residues in the CDR3. V trimming: 7 bases; J trimming: 5 bases; junction bases outside the gene matches: 3. CDR1 SNHLY and CDR2 FYNNEI come from the germline V gene. Filled out from reference TRBV2 and TRBJ2-5, the complete variable domain reads EPEVTQTPSHQVTQMGQEVILRCVPISNHLYFYWYRQILGQKVEFLVSFYNNEISEKSEIFDDQFSVERPDGSNFTLKIRSTKLEDSAMYFCASIAGLETQYFGPGTRLLVL.

The rearrangement links TRBV19 to TRBJ1-5; TRBD1 might be the D (5 bases). From germline, CDR1 is LNHDA and CDR2 SQIVND (reference sequence). The CDR3 spans 15 residues. Trimming took off 5 bases at V and 6 bases at J, with 17 bases between the two ends. Here the CDR3 reads CASSPSSGGGQPQHF. The DNA for the CDR3 is TGTGCCAGTAGTCCCAGCTCCGGGGGTGGTCAGCCCCAGCATTTT.

This clonotype was seen at least ten times. The J gene is TRBJ2-6, the V gene TRBV7-9, with D perhaps matching TRBD1 or TRBD2 (5 bases each). Germline loops: CDR1 SEHNR, CDR2 FQNEAQ (reference sequence). The CDR3 has 12 amino acids. The ends were cut back, 2 bases at V and 19 bases at J, with 15 bases in the middle. The CDR3 sequence is CASSLMWDGQTF. For the CDR3, the DNA is TGTGCCAGCAGCTTAATGTGGGACGGTCAAACTTTC. The full variable domain, rest sourced from reference TRBV7-9 and TRBJ2-6, is DTGVSQNPRHKITKRGQNVTFRCDPISEHNRLYWYRQTLGQGPEFLTYFQNEAQLEKSRLLSDRFSAERPKGSFSTLEIQRTEQGDSAMYLCASSLMWDGQTFGAGSRLTVL.

The rearrangement joins TRBV7-9 to TRBJ2-7; a possible D gene is TRBD1 (6 bases). CDR1 is SEHNR, CDR2 FQNEAQ, per germline (reference sequence). This CDR3 is built from 14 residues. Between the trimmed V and J ends, which lost 4 bases and 5 bases, there was a span of 15 bases. DNA for the CDR3: TGTGCCAGCAGCTGGACAGAGATTGTTCACGAGCAGTACTTC. Translating gives CASSWTEIVHEQYF.

The chain couples TRBV7-9 to TRBJ1-2; D unclear. CDR1 is SEHNR, CDR2 FQNEAQ, per germline (reference sequence). With 0 bases removed from V and 1 base from J, the gap between germline ends came to 15 bases. The CDR3 extends over 17 amino acids. The CDR3 DNA follows: TGTGCCAGCAGCTTAGCCCTGGACGGATCCGATAACTATGGCTACACCTTC. The encoded protein is CASSLALDGSDNYGYTF.

The chain combines TRBV19 with TRBJ2-1; weak D call: TRBD2 (6 bases). Trimming left V 3 bases short and J 2 bases short, with 11 bases between. The CDR3 runs 15 residues. Germline lookup yields CDR1 LNHDA and CDR2 SQIVND (reference sequence). Here the CDR3 reads CASSIIAAPYNEQFF. The CDR3 region has the DNA TGTGCCAGTAGTATCATAGCGGCCCCCTACAATGAGCAGTTCTTC.

The CDR3 spells CASSQDGFGDQPQHF. The CDR3, as DNA: TGTGCCAGCAGCCAAGACGGGTTCGGGGATCAGCCCCAGCATTTT. The chain is built from TRBV14 and TRBJ1-5; D is unclear. This CDR3 region has 15 residues. Germline values: CDR1 SGHDN, CDR2 FVKESK. Trimming stripped 0 bases from V and 5 bases from J, with 11 bases between.

The chain joins TRBV29-1 to TRBJ2-5; possibly TRBD1 for D (5 bases). CDR1 is SQVTM and CDR2 is ANQGSEA in the germline V gene. CDR3 size: 14 residues. V was pared by 0 bases and J by 3 bases, with 11 bases between. In nucleotides, the CDR3 is TGCAGCGTTGAAGAAACAGGAGCCAAAGAGACCCAGTACTTC. This sequence encodes CSVEETGAKETQYF.

This clonotype was detected only a few times. This chain joins TRBV29-1 and TRBJ2-1; possibly TRBD2 for D (5 bases). Germline CDR1 reads SQVTM; CDR2 reads ANQGSEA. V gave up 3 bases and J gave up 7 bases, with 16 bases separating them. This CDR3 region has 14 residues. The CDR3 loop is CSVDEPSRLNEQFF. In nucleotides, the CDR3 is TGCAGCGTTGATGAGCCTAGCAGGTTAAATGAGCAGTTCTTC.